A selection of T cell receptor beta chains follows, all from one sample in a study of OX40 agonist ivuxolimab in advanced cancers. The table came from immunoSEQ multiplex PCR; TCRdb's copy has only in-frame clones and leaves some out. The sample lists about 61,000 clones, about 88% occurring once. Sequencing was performed on CD4+ or CD8+ T cells sorted from blood, taken in a trial of the OX40 agonist ivuxolimab. These receptor sequences come from an adult with an advanced solid tumor such as melanoma, head and neck, liver or kidney cancer. Each CDR3 is given with its conserved first and last residue. A D gene is named only where the DNA matches it firmly.

TRBJ2-5 - 13 TRBV18 TGTGCCAGCTCACCACCGGTTGGTGAGACCCAGTACTTC CASSPPVGETQYF
TRBJ2-5 - 14 TRBV5-6 TGTGCCAGCAGCGGGGGACAACTCCAAGAGACCCAGTACTTC CASSGGQLQETQYF
TRBJ1-2 - 10 TRBV20-1 TGCAGTGCTCGACTGGGGGGCTACACCTTC CSARLGGYTF
TRBJ2-1 TRBD2 16 TRBV5-6 TGTGCCAGCAGCTGGGTAGCGGGGGCCCGCTACAATGAGCAGTTCTTC CASSWVAGARYNEQFF
TRBJ1-6 TRBD1 14 TRBV2 TGTGCCAGCAGTGGGGACAGCAGTAATTCACCCCTCCACTTT CASSGDSSNSPLHF
TRBJ2-1 - 15 TRBV7-3 TGTGCCAGCAGCTTAATGAGGGGGGCCTACAATGAGCAGTTCTTC CASSLMRGAYNEQFF
TRBJ1-2 - 12 TRBV6-1 TGTGCCAGCAGGGACTTTCGGAATGGCTACACCTTC CASRDFRNGYTF
TRBJ2-3 - 15 TRBV5-1 TGCGCCAGCAGCCCAGATTCCACTAGCACAGATACGCAGTATTTT CASSPDSTSTDTQYF
TRBJ2-2 TRBD2 18 TRBV5-1 TGCGCCAGCAGCTTGGCGGGTAGCGGGGGGCCGAACACCGGGGAGCTGTTTTTT CASSLAGSGGPNTGELFF
TRBJ2-5 - 16 TRBV7-6 TGTGCCAGCACACCGGGCCTCGGGACCGCGCAAGAGACCCAGTACTTC CASTPGLGTAQETQYF
TRBJ1-1 - 13 TRBV11-3 TGTGCCAGCAGCCGTGCACAGAACACTGAAGCTTTCTTT CASSRAQNTEAFF
TRBJ1-6 TRBD1 15 TRBV5-1 TGCGCCAGCAGCCTGCGGGACAGTAATAATTCACCCCTCCACTTT CASSLRDSNNSPLHF
TRBJ1-1 TRBD1 19 TRBV18 TGTGCCAGCTCATCGGGACAGGGCGTGTTCGGATCTCCGGACACTGAAGCTTTCTTT CASSSGQGVFGSPDTEAFF
TRBJ1-3 - 15 TRBV10-3 TGTGCCATCAGTGAGTCCCAATTCACTGGAAACACCATATATTTT CAISESQFTGNTIYF
TRBJ1-1 - 12 TRBV6-1 TGTGCCAGTGTAAGGACCCTCACTGAAGCTTTCTTT CASVRTLTEAFF
TRBJ1-2 - 15 TRBV4-1 TGCGCCAGCAGCCAAGGGGGCAGGGAACACTATGGCTACACCTTC CASSQGGREHYGYTF
TRBJ2-5 TRBD1 16 TRBV11-3 TGTGCCAGCAGCTTAGGGGGACAGGGCATTGGAGAGACCCAGTACTTC CASSLGGQGIGETQYF
TRBJ2-6 - 16 TRBV5-4 TGTGCCAGCAGTGGGGACGGAGGGGCTGGGGCCAACGTCCTGACTTTC CASSGDGGAGANVLTF
TRBJ2-3 TRBD2 17 TRBV14 TGTGCCAGCAGCCAAGGGAGCTGGACTAGGAGCACAGATACGCAGTATTTT CASSQGSWTRSTDTQYF
TRBJ1-4 TRBD1 17 TRBV18 TGTGCCAGCTCACGCGGGACAGATGCCCACCACGCAGGAAAACTGTTTTTT CASSRGTDAHHAGKLFF
TRBJ2-5 TRBD1 18 TRBV6-1 TGTGCCAGCAGTGCCGGGGACAGGGGAGGCGGTTTTGGGGAGACCCAGTACTTC CASSAGDRGGGFGETQYF
TRBJ2-6 - 14 TRBV6-6 TGTGCCAGCAGCCACAGGGCTGGGGCCAACGTCCTGACTTTC CASSHRAGANVLTF